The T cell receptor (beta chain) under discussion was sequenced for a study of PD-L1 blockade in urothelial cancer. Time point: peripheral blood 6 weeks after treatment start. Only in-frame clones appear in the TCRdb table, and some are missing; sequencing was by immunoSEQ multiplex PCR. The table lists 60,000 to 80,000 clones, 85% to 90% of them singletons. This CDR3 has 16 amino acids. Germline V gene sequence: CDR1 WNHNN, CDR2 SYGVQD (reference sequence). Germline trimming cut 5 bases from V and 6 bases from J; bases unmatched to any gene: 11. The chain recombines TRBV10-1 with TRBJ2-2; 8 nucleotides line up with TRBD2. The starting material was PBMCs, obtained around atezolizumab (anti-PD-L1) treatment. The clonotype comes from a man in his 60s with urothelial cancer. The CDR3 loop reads CASSIPGLVFAGELFF. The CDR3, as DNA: TGCGCCAGCAGTATCCCGGGACTAGTGTTCGCCGGGGAGCTGTTTTTT.